This T cell receptor (beta chain) was recovered during a study of blood T cell repertoires in COVID-19. Turning to the study itself: Sites in the United States, Italy and Spain provided acute and convalescent COVID-19 samples. In each case, the material was cDNA or gDNA derived from T cells, B-cell-depleted T cells, or PBMCs.

Authors' methods: How many nucleated cells were present was estimated from reference gene primer amplification. This table comes from immunoSEQ multiplex PCR, and its TCRdb copy is limited to in-frame clones, with some not included. V, J and clone size derive from that table, while D and trimming were established from the DNA sequence. The repertoire holds approximately 100,000 clones, with around 85% as singletons. What was sequenced was peripheral blood. The source of this sequence is a human donor in a cohort sampled during active COVID-19.

Here the CDR3 reads CASSLRGQLGGRATDTQYF. The DNA for the CDR3 is TGCGCCAGCAGCTTGAGGGGTCAACTGGGCGGGAGGGCCACAGATACGCAGTATTTT. This sequence joins TRBV5-1 and TRBJ2-3; 9 bases match TRBD2. Looked up from germline, CDR1 is SGHRS and CDR2 is YFSETQ. Losses at the gene ends were 1 base for V and 2 bases for J; bases not matched to a gene: 14. The CDR3 length is 19 residues. Filled out from reference TRBV5-1 and TRBJ2-3, the complete variable domain reads KAGVTQTPRYLIKTRGQQVTLSCSPISGHRSVSWYQQTPGQGLQFLFEYFSETQRNKGNFPGRFSGRQFSNSRSEMNVSTLELGDSALYLCASSLRGQLGGRATDTQYFGPGTRLTVL.